This T cell receptor (beta chain) was obtained from a study of blood T cell repertoires in COVID-19. Study overall: Samples came from the United States, Italy and Spain, spanning acute and convalescent COVID-19. The cDNA or gDNA used as material had been derived from T cells, B-cell-depleted T cells, or PBMCs.

The table came from immunoSEQ multiplex PCR; TCRdb's copy has only in-frame clones and leaves some out. The sample comprises under 200,000 clones, over 70% of which are singletons, and around 10% rests with the top ten. This clone was counted only a few times. The CDR3 sequence is 14 residues long. Germline loops: CDR1 SNHLY, CDR2 FYNNEI. Trimming left V 1 base short and J 5 bases short, with 8 bases between. The chain links TRBV2 to TRBJ2-2; D remains unclear. The sequencing sample was made of PBMCs or T cells enriched from blood (not recorded which). This clonotype originated in a man between 45 and 60 years old who had recovered from COVID-19. The CDR3 loop reads CASSEVRSTGELFF. The CDR3, as DNA: TGTGCCAGCAGTGAAGTTCGGTCGACCGGGGAGCTGTTTTTT.